This TCR beta chain was profiled in a study of blood T cell repertoires in COVID-19. As for the study in general: Spain, Italy and the United States supplied samples that represented acute and convalescent COVID-19. Nucleic acid was either cDNA or gDNA, and it came from T cells, B-cell-depleted T cells, or PBMCs.

As originally analysed: Nucleated cell counts were estimated from reference gene primer amplification. Profiling relied on immunoSEQ multiplex PCR, and the TCRdb table lists in-frame clones only, not all of them. V and J calls and clone size follow that table, whereas D and trimming were derived from the DNA. The sample shows about 220,000 clones, under 90% of them seen only once. This CDR3 has 14 amino acids. Germline V gives CDR1 SGHAT, CDR2 FQNNGV. V lost 0 bases to trimming and J lost 2 bases, with 5 bases between them. The sequencing sample was made of peripheral blood. The V and J genes are TRBV11-2 and TRBJ1-5; unclear D gene. This TCR derives from a woman aged 60-75 years who had recovered from COVID-19. The CDR3 region is CASSLESGNQPQHF. CDR3 nucleotides: TGTGCCAGCAGCTTAGAATCGGGCAATCAGCCCCAGCATTTT.